This T cell receptor beta chain was recovered during a study of T cell responses to AZD1222 COVID-19 vaccine. From germline, CDR1 is SGHTA and CDR2 FQGNSA. The junction had 9 bases not matched to a gene; V was cut back by 5 bases and J by 5 bases. This CDR3 is 15 amino acids long. Clones were sequenced by immunoSEQ multiplex PCR, and TCRdb holds only the in-frame ones, with some missing. Counted here are over 85,000 clones, 70% to 90% occurring once; the ten biggest clones make up approximately 15%. Pooling of second doses given at about 4 or about 12 weeks was done. Sequences were derived from peripheral blood, sampled 28 days after the second AZD1222 dose. This TCR was sampled from an adult who received the AZD1222 COVID-19 vaccine. The chain combines TRBV7-2 with TRBJ2-5, with TRBD1 matching over 9 bases. The CDR3 region has the DNA TGTGCCAGCAGCCAGACAGGGGGGATTCGGGAGACCCAGTACTTC. This codes for CASSQTGGIRETQYF.